This T cell receptor beta chain came from a study of vaccination and CD4 T cells after COVID-19. CDR1 and CDR2 (germline): SGHVS, FQNEAQ. The CDR3 loop spans 15 amino acids. With 5 bases clipped from V and 7 bases from J, the junction kept 12 bases outside the gene matches. As to treatment: roughly ten-day PBMC culture with coronavirus spike peptide pools or control peptides (ViraFEST assay). Scientists ran DNA taken from cultured CD4+ T cells through the Oncomine TCR Beta short-read assay for sequencing. Each CDR3 protein is one row after TCRdb ran MiXCR on the PCR reads. The sample has approximately 20,000 distinct CDR3 sequences; around 48% are singletons. This clonotype was counted a few times. Its antigen remains unknown.

Sequenced material: CD4+ T cells from blood, cultured in vitro, taken before SARS-CoV-2 vaccination. V gene TRBV7-8 combines with J gene TRBJ1-2; 8 bases line up with TRBD1. The sequence derives from a human donor who had recovered from COVID-19. The CDR3 reads CASSPRLDRAAGYTF. The DNA for the CDR3 is TGTGCCAGCAGCCCCAGACTGGACAGGGCTGCTGGCTACACCTTC.